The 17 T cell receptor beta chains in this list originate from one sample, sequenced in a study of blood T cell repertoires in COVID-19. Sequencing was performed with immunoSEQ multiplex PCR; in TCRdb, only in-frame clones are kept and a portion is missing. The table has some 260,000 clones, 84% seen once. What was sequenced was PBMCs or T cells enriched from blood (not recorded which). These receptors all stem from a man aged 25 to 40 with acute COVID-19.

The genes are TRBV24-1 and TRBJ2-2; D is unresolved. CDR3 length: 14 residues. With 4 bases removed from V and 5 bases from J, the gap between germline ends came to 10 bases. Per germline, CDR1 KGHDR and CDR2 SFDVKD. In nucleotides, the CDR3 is TGTGCCACCAGTGAACCAACTGAGACCGGGGAGCTGTTTTTT. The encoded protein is CATSEPTETGELFF.

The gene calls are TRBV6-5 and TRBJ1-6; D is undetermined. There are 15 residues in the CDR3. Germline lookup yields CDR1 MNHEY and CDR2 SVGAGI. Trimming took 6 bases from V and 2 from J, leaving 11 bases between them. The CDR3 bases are TGTGCCAGCAGGGCCAGGATCCCCTATAATTCACCCCTCCACTTT. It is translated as CASRARIPYNSPLHF.

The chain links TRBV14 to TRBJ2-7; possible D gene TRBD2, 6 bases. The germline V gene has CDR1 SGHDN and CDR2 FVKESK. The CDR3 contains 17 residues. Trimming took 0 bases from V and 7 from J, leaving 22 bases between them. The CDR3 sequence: CASSQESVVAREGEQYV. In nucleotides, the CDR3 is TGTGCCAGCAGCCAAGAATCTGTCGTAGCGCGGGAAGGGGAGCAGTACGTC.

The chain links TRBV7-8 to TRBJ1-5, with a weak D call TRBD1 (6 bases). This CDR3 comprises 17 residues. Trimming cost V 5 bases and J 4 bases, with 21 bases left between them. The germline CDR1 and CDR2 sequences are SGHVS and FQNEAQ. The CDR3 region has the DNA TGTGCCAGCAGCCTCCGCGCAATCAGGGGCTTGAATCAGCCCCAGCATTTT. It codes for CASSLRAIRGLNQPQHF. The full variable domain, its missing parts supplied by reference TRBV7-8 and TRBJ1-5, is GAGVSQSPRYKVAKRGQDVALRCDPISGHVSLFWYQQALGQGPEFLTYFQNEAQLDKSGLPSDRFFAERPEGSVSTLKIQRTQQEDSAVYLCASSLRAIRGLNQPQHFGDGTRLSIL.

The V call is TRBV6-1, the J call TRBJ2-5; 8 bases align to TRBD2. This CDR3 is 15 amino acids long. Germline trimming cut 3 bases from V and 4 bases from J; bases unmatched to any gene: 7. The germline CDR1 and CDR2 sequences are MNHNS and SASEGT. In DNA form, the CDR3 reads TGTGCCAGCAGTGAGTGGACGGGAGGGTCAGAGACCCAGTACTTC. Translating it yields CASSEWTGGSETQYF.

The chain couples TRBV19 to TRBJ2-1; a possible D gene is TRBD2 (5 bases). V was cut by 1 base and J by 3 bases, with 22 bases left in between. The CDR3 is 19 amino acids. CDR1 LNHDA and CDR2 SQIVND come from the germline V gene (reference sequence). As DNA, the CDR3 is TGTGCCAGTAGTATAGCCCACGGCGTAGGTCTAGCAGTCTACAATGAGCAGTTCTTC. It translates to CASSIAHGVGLAVYNEQFF.

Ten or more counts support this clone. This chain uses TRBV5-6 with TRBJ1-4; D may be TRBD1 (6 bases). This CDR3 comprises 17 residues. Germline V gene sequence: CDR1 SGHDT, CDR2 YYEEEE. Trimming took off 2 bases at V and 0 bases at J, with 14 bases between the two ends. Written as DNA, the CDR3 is TGTGCCAGCAGCTTAAGGCACAGGGCAACAACTAATGAAAAACTGTTTTTT. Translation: CASSLRHRATTNEKLFF.

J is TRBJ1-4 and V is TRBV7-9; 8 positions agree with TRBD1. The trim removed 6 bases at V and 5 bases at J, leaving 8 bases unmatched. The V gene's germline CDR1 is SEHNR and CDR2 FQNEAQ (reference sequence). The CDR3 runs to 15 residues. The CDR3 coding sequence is TGTGCCAGCAGGGGGGGACAGGTATCGAATGAAAAACTGTTTTTT. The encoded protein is CASRGGQVSNEKLFF.

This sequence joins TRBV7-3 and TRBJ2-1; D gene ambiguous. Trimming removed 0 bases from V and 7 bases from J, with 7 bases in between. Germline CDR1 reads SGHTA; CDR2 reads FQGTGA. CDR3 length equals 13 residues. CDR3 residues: CASSLTSLNEQFF. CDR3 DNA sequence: TGTGCCAGCAGCTTAACTAGTCTGAATGAGCAGTTCTTC.

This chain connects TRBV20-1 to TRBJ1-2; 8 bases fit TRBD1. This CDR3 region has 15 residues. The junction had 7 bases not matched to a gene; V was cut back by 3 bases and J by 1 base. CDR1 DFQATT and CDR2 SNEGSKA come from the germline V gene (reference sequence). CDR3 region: CSASPQGAVNYGYTF. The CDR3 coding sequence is TGCAGTGCTAGTCCCCAGGGGGCGGTTAACTATGGCTACACCTTC.

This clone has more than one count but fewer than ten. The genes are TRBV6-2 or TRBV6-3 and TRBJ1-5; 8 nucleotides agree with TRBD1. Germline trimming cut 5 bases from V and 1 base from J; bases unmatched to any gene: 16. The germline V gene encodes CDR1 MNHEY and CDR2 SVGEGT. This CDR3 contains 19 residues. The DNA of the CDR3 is TGTGCCAGCAGTCCCCGTAGGACAGGGTTAACAAGAAGCAATCAGCCCCAGCATTTT. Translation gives CASSPRRTGLTRSNQPQHF.

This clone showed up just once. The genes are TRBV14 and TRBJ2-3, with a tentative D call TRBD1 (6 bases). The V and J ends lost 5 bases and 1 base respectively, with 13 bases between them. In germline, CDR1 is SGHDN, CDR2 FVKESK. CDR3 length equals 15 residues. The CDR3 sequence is CASSAWGQGTDTQYF. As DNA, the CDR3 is TGTGCCAGCAGCGCTTGGGGGCAAGGCACAGATACGCAGTATTTT.

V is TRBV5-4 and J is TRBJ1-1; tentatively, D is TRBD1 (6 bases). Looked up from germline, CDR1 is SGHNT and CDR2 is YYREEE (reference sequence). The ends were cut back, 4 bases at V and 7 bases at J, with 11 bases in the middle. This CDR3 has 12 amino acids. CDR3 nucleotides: TGTGCCAGCAGCCGGGACACCTATGAAGCTTTCTTT. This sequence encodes CASSRDTYEAFF.

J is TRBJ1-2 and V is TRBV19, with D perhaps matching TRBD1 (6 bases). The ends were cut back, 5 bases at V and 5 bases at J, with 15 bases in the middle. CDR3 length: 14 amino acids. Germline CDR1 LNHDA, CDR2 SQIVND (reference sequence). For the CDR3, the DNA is TGTGCCAGTAGTCGCCGCCCAGGGGAATATGGCTACACCTTC. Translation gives CASSRRPGEYGYTF.

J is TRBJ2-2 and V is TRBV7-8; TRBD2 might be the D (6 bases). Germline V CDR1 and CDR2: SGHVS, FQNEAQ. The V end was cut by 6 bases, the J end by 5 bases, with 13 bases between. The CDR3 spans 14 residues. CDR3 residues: CASRPSAVTGELFF. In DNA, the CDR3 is TGTGCCAGCAGACCTAGCGCAGTTACCGGGGAGCTGTTTTTT.

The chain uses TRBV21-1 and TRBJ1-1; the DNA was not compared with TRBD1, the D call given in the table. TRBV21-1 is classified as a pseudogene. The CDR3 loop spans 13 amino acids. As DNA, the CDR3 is TGTGCCAGCCCGGGACAGGGGAACACTGAAGCTTTCTTT. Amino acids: CASPGQGNTEAFF.

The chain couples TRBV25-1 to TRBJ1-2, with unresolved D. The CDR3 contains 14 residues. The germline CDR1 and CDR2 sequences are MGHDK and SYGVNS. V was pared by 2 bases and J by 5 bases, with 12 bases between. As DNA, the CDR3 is TGTGCCAGCAGTGAAGGTCCAGGTTTATATGGCTACACCTTC. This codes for CASSEGPGLYGYTF.